The TCR beta chain described here comes from a study of blood T cell repertoires in COVID-19. Study at large: The United States, Italy and Spain provided the acute and convalescent COVID-19 samples. Sample material is recorded as cDNA or gDNA derived from T cells, B-cell-depleted T cells, or PBMCs.

Clones were read by immunoSEQ multiplex PCR, and TCRdb kept only the in-frame ones, dropping some. This sample has about 180,000 clones, with about nine tenths found just once. With 6 bases removed from V and 4 bases from J, the gap between germline ends came to 18 bases. Germline loops: CDR1 LGHDT, CDR2 YNNKEL (reference sequence). The CDR3 totals 16 residues. Sequenced sample: peripheral blood. The V call is TRBV3-1 (or the pseudogene TRBV3-2), the J call TRBJ2-2; TRBD1 is a possible D gene (5 bases). The clonotype was recovered from a woman aged 25 to 39 with acute or convalescent COVID-19. The CDR3 sequence: CASSLILGDPTGELFF. Written as DNA, the CDR3 is TGTGCCAGCAGTCTTATTCTAGGGGATCCCACCGGGGAGCTGTTTTTT.